Presented here are 22 T cell receptor beta chains from one specimen sequenced in a study of patients and donors after allogeneic stem cell transplantation. TCRdb reprocessed the RT-PCR reads with MiXCR, giving one entry per CDR3 protein. The sample has approximately 210,000 distinct CDR3 sequences, 41% seen once. Material for sequencing was blood, either unsorted or a sorted T cell fraction (not recorded which). The receptors derive from a human donor who was either an allogeneic HSCT recipient or a stem cell or donor lymphocyte infusion donor (not recorded which). It is not recorded whose cells these are; they may come from a transplant donor.

J is TRBJ2-5 and V is TRBV5-1; D remains unclear. Germline lookup yields CDR1 SGHRS and CDR2 YFSETQ. This CDR3 comprises 12 residues. Trimming took 3 bases from V and 4 from J, leaving 7 bases between them. CDR3 region: CASSSTPETQYF. CDR3 bases: TGCGCCAGCAGCTCAACCCCAGAGACCCAGTACTTC.

This chain uses TRBV5-1 with TRBJ2-6; D not resolved. V was pared by 5 bases and J by 0 bases, with 9 bases between. Germline loops: CDR1 SGHRS, CDR2 YFSETQ. This CDR3 is 15 amino acids long. This CDR3 reads CASRNPGSGANVLTF. The CDR3 region has the DNA TGCGCCAGCAGGAACCCCGGCTCTGGGGCCAACGTCCTGACTTTC.

V and J are TRBV25-1 and TRBJ1-5; D gene unclear. CDR3 length: 12 amino acids. Trimming pared 4 bases from V and 4 bases from J, leaving 5 bases between. CDR1 and CDR2 from the germline V gene are MGHDK and SYGVNS. In DNA, the CDR3 is TGTGCCAGCAGTGGAAGTAATCAGCCCCAGCATTTT. It translates to CASSGSNQPQHF.

The chain recombines TRBV6-2 or TRBV6-3 with TRBJ1-2; D remains ambiguous. The germline V gene has CDR1 MNHEY and CDR2 SVGEGT. V lost 2 bases and J lost 0, with 10 bases in between. This CDR3 is built from 15 residues. CDR3 protein: CASSYPKGTNYGYTF. In DNA, the CDR3 is TGTGCCAGCAGTTACCCGAAAGGAACTAACTATGGCTACACCTTC.

This chain uses TRBV7-9 with TRBJ2-7; D remains ambiguous. The CDR3 spans 15 residues. CDR1 is SEHNR, CDR2 FQNEAQ, per germline (reference sequence). The V end lost 8 bases, the J end lost 3 bases, and 20 bases lay between the germline ends. In nucleotides, the CDR3 is TGTGCCAGCTCCCTTACCGCGAAACGTGACTACGAGCAGTACTTC. Protein product: CASSLTAKRDYEQYF.

A few counts support this clonotype. This chain joins TRBV4-2 and TRBJ1-3, with D perhaps TRBD1 (5 bases). With 0 bases removed from V and 3 bases from J, the gap between germline ends came to 9 bases. The length of the CDR3 is 15 residues. In germline, CDR1 is LGHNA, CDR2 YNFKEQ. CDR3 protein: CASSQEGQLGNTIYF. DNA of the CDR3: TGTGCCAGCAGCCAAGAGGGGCAGCTTGGAAACACCATATATTTT.

The V and J genes are TRBV6-6 and TRBJ1-6; TRBD1 might be the D (6 bases). CDR1 and CDR2 (germline): MNHNY, SVGAGI (reference sequence). The CDR3 loop spans 15 amino acids. The V gene lost 6 bases and the J gene lost 0 bases, with 9 bases spanning the gap. The CDR3 loop reads CASSRTDSYNSPLHF. The CDR3 nucleotides are TGTGCCAGCAGCAGGACAGACTCCTATAATTCACCCCTCCACTTT.

The rearrangement uses TRBV15 and TRBJ1-3; the D is unclear. Between the trimmed V and J ends, which lost 1 base and 8 bases, there was a span of 6 bases. The CDR3 has 12 residues. The V gene's germline CDR1 is LNHNV and CDR2 YYDKDF (reference sequence). The CDR3 region has the DNA TGTGCCACCAGCAGAGTCGTATACACCATATATTTT. The encoded protein is CATSRVVYTIYF. Filled out from reference TRBV15 and TRBJ1-3, the complete variable domain reads DAMVIQNPRYQVTQFGKPVTLSCSQTLNHNVMYWYQQKSSQAPKLLFHYYDKDFNNEADTPDNFQSRRPNTSFCFLDIRSPGLGDTAMYLCATSRVVYTIYFGEGSWLTVV.

The rearrangement links TRBV5-1 to TRBJ2-3; the D is unclear. The V and J ends lost 1 base and 9 bases respectively, with 6 bases between them. CDR3 length: 11 residues. Germline-derived CDR1 and CDR2 are SGHRS and YFSETQ. The CDR3 spells CASSLSHTQYF. The CDR3 DNA reads TGCGCCAGCAGCTTGTCACACACGCAGTATTTT.

This clonotype was seen many times. V gene TRBV12-3 or TRBV12-4 combines with J gene TRBJ2-7; a possible D gene is TRBD1 (6 bases). This CDR3 has 16 amino acids. Trimming shortened V by 2 bases and J by 2 bases, and 16 bases separated the two germline ends. CDR3 nucleotides: TGTGCCAGCAGTTTAAATGTCAGGGGATTCCCCTACGAGCAGTACTTC. As protein: CASSLNVRGFPYEQYF.

The rearrangement joins TRBV29-1 to TRBJ2-7; D unclear. Trimming left V 3 bases short and J 2 bases short, with 8 bases between. CDR3 length: 12 amino acids. Germline lookup yields CDR1 SQVTM and CDR2 ANQGSEA. CDR3 DNA sequence: TGCAGCGTTGAGATTGGGCCCTACGAGCAGTACTTC. This encodes CSVEIGPYEQYF.

This clonotype showed up just a few times. The chain couples TRBV5-1 to TRBJ1-1; 7 bases agree with TRBD1. The length of the CDR3 is 15 residues. V dropped 0 bases and J dropped 0; count of bases not matched to a gene: 2. Germline V gene lookup returns CDR1 SGHRS and CDR2 YFSETQ. This chain's CDR3 is CASSLEGGLNTEAFF. In nucleotides, the CDR3 is TGCGCCAGCAGCTTGGAAGGGGGCTTGAACACTGAAGCTTTCTTT. Full variable domain (missing parts from reference TRBV5-1 and TRBJ1-1): KAGVTQTPRYLIKTRGQQVTLSCSPISGHRSVSWYQQTPGQGLQFLFEYFSETQRNKGNFPGRFSGRQFSNSRSEMNVSTLELGDSALYLCASSLEGGLNTEAFFGQGTRLTVV.

The CDR3 DNA follows: TGTGCCAGCAGCGGGACAGGGGGCGTCTATGGCTACACCTTC. Residues: CASSGTGGVYGYTF. V and J are TRBV2 and TRBJ1-2; 12 nucleotides align to TRBD1. The CDR3 spans 14 residues. The germline V gene encodes CDR1 SNHLY and CDR2 FYNNEI. With 6 bases clipped from V and 4 bases from J, the junction kept 3 bases outside the gene matches.

This clonotype was detected only a few times. The J gene is TRBJ2-2, the V gene TRBV7-9; 11 bases fit TRBD1. Trimming took 6 bases from V and 2 from J; bases not matched to a gene: 5. CDR1 is SEHNR and CDR2 is FQNEAQ in the germline V gene (reference sequence). This CDR3 region has 16 residues. The CDR3 sequence: CASRTDRGLNTGELFF. CDR3 DNA: TGTGCCAGCAGGACGGACAGGGGGCTTAACACCGGGGAGCTGTTTTTT. Together with reference TRBV7-9 and TRBJ2-2, the CDR3 gives the full variable domain: DTGVSQNPRHKITKRGQNVTFRCDPISEHNRLYWYRQTLGQGPEFLTYFQNEAQLEKSRLLSDRFSAERPKGSFSTLEIQRTEQGDSAMYLCASRTDRGLNTGELFFGEGSRLTVL.

This chain connects TRBV6-5 to TRBJ1-3; D is ambiguous. This CDR3 contains 16 residues. Germline V gene sequence: CDR1 MNHEY, CDR2 SVGAGI. With 1 base removed from V and 0 bases from J, the gap between germline ends came to 10 bases. The CDR3 is CASSYYPKSSGNTIYF. The DNA of the CDR3 is TGTGCCAGCAGTTACTATCCGAAGAGCTCTGGAAACACCATATATTTT.

A few counts support this clonotype. This chain links TRBV12-3 or TRBV12-4 with TRBJ2-1; perhaps TRBD1 as D (5 bases). The ends were cut back, 5 bases at V and 4 bases at J, with 12 bases in the middle. The length of the CDR3 is 14 residues. CDR3 loop: CASSQPTVYNEQFF. The CDR3 nucleotides are TGTGCCAGCAGTCAGCCGACAGTTTACAATGAGCAGTTCTTC.

This clonotype has just a few counts. The chain links TRBV25-1 to TRBJ1-1; D might be TRBD1 (5 bases). V lost 5 bases to trimming and J lost 5 bases, with 12 bases between them. CDR1 and CDR2 (germline): MGHDK, SYGVNS. This CDR3 spans 13 amino acids. CDR3 sequence reads: CASSQGLGTEAFF. In DNA, the CDR3 is TGTGCCAGCAGTCAGGGCTTGGGAACTGAAGCTTTCTTT.

This clonotype appeared a few times. The rearrangement uses TRBV5-1 and TRBJ2-1; no definite D call. Germline CDR1 and CDR2: SGHRS and YFSETQ. V was trimmed by 1 base and J by 3 bases, leaving 11 bases between them. The CDR3 has 15 amino acids. CDR3 region: CASSLTGSRYNEQFF. The DNA for the CDR3 is TGCGCCAGCAGCTTGACCGGTTCCCGCTACAATGAGCAGTTCTTC.

The chain joins TRBV20-1 to TRBJ1-5; no definite D call. Germline V CDR1 and CDR2: DFQATT, SNEGSKA (reference sequence). The V end was cut by 0 bases, the J end by 5 bases, with 8 bases between. The CDR3 runs 13 residues. CDR3 bases: TGCAGTGCTAGAGACCGCAGGTATCAGCCCCAGCATTTT. Translating gives CSARDRRYQPQHF.

The chain is built from TRBV24-1 and TRBJ2-7; D may correspond to TRBD1 or TRBD2 (5 bases each). The V gene lost 3 bases and the J gene lost 3 bases, with 17 bases spanning the gap. The CDR3 sequence is 16 residues long. CDR1 and CDR2 (germline): KGHDR, SFDVKD. The CDR3 sequence: CATSDGDPTNYYEQYF. In nucleotides, the CDR3 is TGTGCCACCAGTGATGGGGACCCTACGAATTACTACGAGCAGTACTTC.

V is TRBV6-6 and J is TRBJ1-6; D ambiguous. The CDR3 runs to 17 residues. V was pared by 4 bases and J by 8 bases, with 21 bases between. The germline gives CDR1 MNHNY, CDR2 SVGAGI (reference sequence). The chain's CDR3 is CASSSNPLGEGDSPLHF. The CDR3 DNA is TGTGCCAGCAGTTCGAACCCCCTGGGAGAAGGTGATTCACCCCTCCACTTT.

This chain uses TRBV29-1 with TRBJ2-1, with 13 bases identical to TRBD2. CDR3 size: 15 residues. Losses at the gene ends were 7 bases for V and 7 bases for J; bases not matched to a gene: 10. The germline CDR1 and CDR2 sequences are SQVTM and ANQGSEA. The CDR3 sequence: CSAPGLAGEGNEQFF. The CDR3 DNA reads TGCAGCGCTCCCGGACTAGCGGGAGAAGGGAATGAGCAGTTCTTC.